These 16 T cell receptor beta chains share one sample of origin, sequenced in a study of CD8+CD57+ T cells in acquired aplastic anemia. Genomic DNA, the template, was used for profiling of the TCR beta VDJ and CDR3. MiXCR, applied by TCRdb to the reads, yields one record per CDR3 protein. The repertoire consists of hundreds of thousands of distinct CDR3 sequences, with approximately 60% occurring once and the leading ten covering approximately 1.2%. Individuals selected for sequencing had exhibited CD8+CD57+ cell expansion on flow cytometry. Sequences were obtained from sorted CD4+, CD8+, or CD8+CD57+ T cells (not recorded which) from PBMCs. The receptors shown here come from a human donor with aplastic anemia.

CDR3 in amino acids: CASSYSTVQGNYGYTF. CDR3 bases: TGTGCCAGCAGTTACTCAACAGTTCAGGGAAACTATGGCTACACCTTC. V is TRBV6-6 and J is TRBJ1-2; tentatively, D is TRBD1 (5 bases). Germline V lookup: CDR1 MNHNY, CDR2 SVGAGI (reference sequence). This CDR3 spans 16 amino acids. V gave up 0 bases and J gave up 2 bases, with 13 bases separating them.

The gene calls are TRBV20-1 and TRBJ2-7, with D hard to call. This CDR3 contains 14 residues. CDR1 DFQATT and CDR2 SNEGSKA come from the germline V gene (reference sequence). V shed 0 bases and J shed 4 bases, with 13 bases lying between them. CDR3 bases: TGCAGTGCTAGAGATATAGGGCAGGATTACGAGCAGTACTTC. It is translated as CSARDIGQDYEQYF.

This clonotype has more than one count but fewer than ten. The genes are TRBV5-1 and TRBJ1-6; the match to TRBD1 covers 8 bases. The CDR3 has 15 residues. V shed 0 bases, J shed 9 bases, and the junction held 5 bases outside the gene matches. CDR1 and CDR2 (germline): SGHRS, YFSETQ. The CDR3 sequence: CASSLVGTGSSPLHF. The CDR3, as DNA: TGCGCCAGCAGCTTGGTGGGGACAGGCTCTTCACCCCTCCACTTT.

This chain connects TRBV29-1 to TRBJ2-2; D gene ambiguous. In germline, CDR1 is SQVTM, CDR2 ANQGSEA. Trimming shortened V by 3 bases and J by 1 base, and 6 bases separated the two germline ends. The CDR3 has 13 residues. This CDR3 reads CSVDWQNTGELFF. CDR3 DNA: TGCAGCGTTGATTGGCAGAACACCGGGGAGCTGTTTTTT.

V and J are TRBV20-1 and TRBJ1-5, with a tentative D call TRBD1 (6 bases). The CDR3 is 14 amino acids. V lost 6 bases and J lost 14, with 26 bases in between. The germline V gene encodes CDR1 DFQATT and CDR2 SNEGSKA (reference sequence). CDR3 sequence: CSAGPGGAGGHEHF. The CDR3 coding sequence is TGCAGTGCAGGTCCGGGGGGAGCGGGGGGCCACGAGCATTTT.

In this sample, this clonotype turned up many times. The chain joins TRBV6-5 to TRBJ1-5; TRBD1 is a possible D gene (5 bases). V was clipped by 0 bases and J by 4 bases, with 13 bases between them. The CDR3 has 16 amino acids. The germline V gene encodes CDR1 MNHEY and CDR2 SVGAGI. Here the CDR3 DNA reads TGTGCCAGCAGTTACTCAGGGGTAAGGGGTAATCAGCCCCAGCATTTT. Translated: CASSYSGVRGNQPQHF.

The V gene is TRBV20-1, the J gene TRBJ2-3; no firm D call. The CDR3 has 15 residues. Trimming pared 4 bases from V and 3 bases from J, leaving 17 bases between. Per germline, CDR1 DFQATT and CDR2 SNEGSKA (reference sequence). CDR3 sequence: CSANSLRIGTDTQYF. In DNA form, the CDR3 reads TGCAGTGCTAATTCTCTCCGGATCGGTACAGATACGCAGTATTTT.

The chain couples TRBV7-2 to TRBJ1-3; no firm D call. With 1 base removed from V and 2 bases from J, the gap between germline ends came to 6 bases. In germline, CDR1 is SGHTA, CDR2 FQGNSA. This CDR3 comprises 14 residues. The CDR3 bases are TGTGCCAGCAGCTTAGAGGCTGCTGGAAACACCATATATTTT. Translating it yields CASSLEAAGNTIYF. The full variable domain, with the rest looked up from reference TRBV7-2 and TRBJ1-3, is GAGVSQSPSNKVTEKGKDVELRCDPISGHTALYWYRQSLGQGLEFLIYFQGNSAPDKSGLPSDRFSAERTGGSVSTLTIQRTQQEDSAVYLCASSLEAAGNTIYFGEGSWLTVV.

There are many counts of this clonotype. J is TRBJ1-2 and V is TRBV27; D call uncertain. Between the trimmed V and J ends, which lost 8 bases and 1 base, there was a span of 14 bases. This CDR3 region has 14 residues. Germline loops: CDR1 MNHEY, CDR2 SMNVEV (reference sequence). The CDR3 DNA sequence: TGTGCCAGCTGCCAGGCTAGTTGTAACTATGGCTACACCTTC. Translating gives CASCQASCNYGYTF.

The V and J genes are TRBV19 and TRBJ1-4; tentative D call: TRBD1 (5 bases). V lost 8 bases, J lost 7 bases, and 14 bases lay in between. Germline V lookup: CDR1 LNHDA, CDR2 SQIVND (reference sequence). This CDR3 spans 13 amino acids. The CDR3 nucleotides are TGTGCCAGTCAAGACAGACCGCTTGAAAAACTGTTTTTT. This encodes CASQDRPLEKLFF. Supplemented by reference TRBV19 and TRBJ1-4, the full variable domain reads DGGITQSPKYLFRKEGQNVTLSCEQNLNHDAMYWYRQDPGQGLRLIYYSQIVNDFQKGDIAEGYSVSREKKESFPLTVTSAQKNPTAFYLCASQDRPLEKLFFGSGTQLSVL.

J is TRBJ1-5 and V is TRBV15; 7 bases line up with TRBD1. The trim removed 5 bases at V and 7 bases at J, leaving 11 bases unmatched. CDR1 and CDR2 (germline): LNHNV, YYDKDF (reference sequence). The CDR3 runs to 15 residues. CDR3 loop: CATSVGRGGGQPQHF. As DNA, the CDR3 is TGTGCCACCAGCGTTGGGAGAGGGGGCGGACAGCCCCAGCATTTT.

This clonotype was detected ten times or more. The J gene is TRBJ1-6, the V gene TRBV6-6; 12 bases fit TRBD1. The CDR3 contains 16 residues. Germline V CDR1 and CDR2: MNHNY, SVGAGI (reference sequence). J was trimmed by 6 bases and V by 1 base; bases with no gene match: 1. The CDR3: CASSYLGQGANSPLHF. The CDR3 region has the DNA TGTGCCAGCAGTTACTTGGGACAGGGGGCTAATTCACCCCTCCACTTT.

This clonotype was counted between two and nine times. This sequence joins TRBV20-1 and TRBJ1-2, with D possibly being TRBD1 (6 bases). Trimming pared 6 bases from V and 2 bases from J, leaving 13 bases between. Germline CDR1 reads DFQATT; CDR2 reads SNEGSKA (reference sequence). CDR3 length: 13 amino acids. The CDR3 here is CSASDSENYGYTF. The CDR3 nucleotides read TGCAGTGCCTCGGACAGTGAGAACTATGGCTACACCTTC.

This sequence joins TRBV15 and TRBJ1-1; D remains ambiguous. Germline V gene data show CDR1 as LNHNV and CDR2 as YYDKDF (reference sequence). Trimming shortened V by 4 bases and J by 5 bases, and 17 bases separated the two germline ends. The CDR3 length is 15 residues. Here the CDR3 reads CATSKKRERSTEAFF. The CDR3 region has the DNA TGTGCCACCAGCAAGAAACGGGAGCGATCGACTGAAGCTTTCTTT.

This chain joins TRBV5-1 and TRBJ1-2; a possible D gene is TRBD1 (5 bases). Trimming removed 3 bases at V and 4 bases at J, with 16 bases between. Germline V lookup: CDR1 SGHRS, CDR2 YFSETQ. There are 15 residues in the CDR3. CDR3 DNA: TGCGCCAGCAGCTCCGGGGACGGAGCGGGCTATGGCTACACCTTC. The encoded protein is CASSSGDGAGYGYTF.

Written as DNA, the CDR3 is TGTGCCAGCAGCTTAGCACCCGGTTGGGGGTACGAGCAGTACTTC. It encodes CASSLAPGWGYEQYF. V gene TRBV7-8 combines with J gene TRBJ2-7; D assignment may be TRBD1 or TRBD2 (5 bases each). Trimming took off 0 bases at V and 4 bases at J, with 13 bases between the two ends. This CDR3 is 15 amino acids long. In germline, CDR1 is SGHVS, CDR2 FQNEAQ.